These 15 T cell receptor beta chains originate from one sample sequenced in a study of T-cell memory formation after mild COVID-19 (dated by TCRdb to about 2021). Receptor amplification or capture employed 5' RACE. The sequencing machine was an Illumina NovaSeq 6000. The public reads were quality trimmed at Q25 with fastp and then assembled into clones with MiXCR by TCRdb, keeping productive beta chains. Rows matching on CDR3 protein sequence are summarized as one entry with the most common DNA and genes. The sample table holds about 400,000 distinct CDR3 sequences, of which 20% to 30% were seen once. The top ten constitute over 10% of the sample. The sample was PBMCs or a T cell subset sorted from them (not recorded which). The receptors derive from an adult woman who had mild COVID-19 (a few samples of this study predate the infection). The sample titles of this study are shuffled in the database, so cell type and time point are left out; the donor was told from shared clones.

V is TRBV7-8 and J is TRBJ2-4; 9 bases are a match to TRBD2. J lost 0 bases, V lost 2 bases, and 11 bases had no gene match. The germline V gene has CDR1 SGHVS and CDR2 FQNEAQ. The CDR3 spans 19 residues. The CDR3 loop is CASSLRTPERGEAKNIQYF. CDR3 bases: TGTGCCAGCAGCTTAAGGACGCCCGAGCGGGGGGAAGCCAAAAACATTCAGTACTTC.

V usage is TRBV24-1 and J usage is TRBJ2-7; D unresolved. V was shortened by 4 bases and J by 11 bases, with 17 bases between the two germline ends. This CDR3 spans 13 amino acids. Germline CDR1 and CDR2: KGHDR and SFDVKD. CDR3 amino acids: CATSDPLSPREYF. DNA for the CDR3: TGTGCCACCAGTGACCCACTCTCCCCACGAGAGTACTTC.

This clonotype was observed a handful of times. V gene TRBV9 combines with J gene TRBJ2-5; TRBD2 aligns across 10 bases. The germline gives CDR1 SGDLS, CDR2 YYNGEE. CDR3 length: 16 residues. J was trimmed by 2 bases and V by 0 bases; bases with no gene match: 4. This CDR3 is CASSVAPSGGQETQYF. Written as DNA, the CDR3 is TGTGCCAGCAGCGTAGCTCCTAGCGGGGGACAAGAGACCCAGTACTTC.

The V call is TRBV2, the J call TRBJ2-1; 12 nucleotides line up with TRBD2. This CDR3 contains 15 residues. Trimming took 6 bases from V and 8 from J; bases not matched to a gene: 8. Germline lookup yields CDR1 SNHLY and CDR2 FYNNEI. The chain's CDR3 is CASRARLAGGYEQFF. The CDR3 nucleotides read TGTGCCAGCAGGGCCCGGCTAGCGGGGGGGTATGAGCAGTTCTTC.

This chain uses TRBV20-1 with TRBJ2-1; D remains unclear. The CDR3 consists of 12 residues. Trimming removed 1 base from V and 6 bases from J, with 7 bases in between. The germline V gene encodes CDR1 DFQATT and CDR2 SNEGSKA (reference sequence). As DNA, the CDR3 is TGCAGTGCTAGAGGAGGAGTCAATGAGCAGTTCTTC. Its protein is CSARGGVNEQFF.

The chain recombines TRBV7-2 with TRBJ1-1; D unresolved. The CDR3 runs 17 residues. The V end lost 1 base, the J end lost 0 bases, and 15 bases lay between the germline ends. CDR1 SGHTA and CDR2 FQGNSA come from the germline V gene. The CDR3 here is CASSLVGSFSLNTEAFF. The DNA of the CDR3 is TGTGCCAGCAGCTTAGTTGGGTCTTTCTCCCTGAACACTGAAGCTTTCTTT.

This chain links TRBV28 with TRBJ2-1, with D perhaps TRBD2 (6 bases). This CDR3 is 19 amino acids long. V gave up 6 bases and J gave up 0 bases, with 24 bases separating them. The germline gives CDR1 MDHEN, CDR2 SYDVKM. As DNA, the CDR3 is TGTGCCAGCAGCACGTTGGGAGGAGTCCTGTTCAGCTCCTACAATGAGCAGTTCTTC. It encodes CASSTLGGVLFSSYNEQFF. Based on the CDR3 plus reference TRBV28 and TRBJ2-1, the full variable domain is DVKVTQSSRYLVKRTGEKVFLECVQDMDHENMFWYRQDPGLGLRLIYFSYDVKMKEKGDIPEGYSVSREKKERFSLILESASTNQTSMYLCASSTLGGVLFSSYNEQFFGPGTRLTVL.

The chain joins TRBV5-1 to TRBJ2-3, with D unresolved. CDR3 length: 15 amino acids. The ends were cut back, 1 base at V and 4 bases at J, with 13 bases in the middle. The germline gives CDR1 SGHRS, CDR2 YFSETQ. Here the CDR3 DNA reads TGCGCCAGCAGCTTGCCGGATGGTGGTGCAGATACGCAGTATTTT. Translation: CASSLPDGGADTQYF.

This chain uses TRBV18 with TRBJ2-7, with D possibly called TRBD1 or TRBD2 (6 bases each). The length of the CDR3 is 14 residues. Looked up from germline, CDR1 is KGHSH and CDR2 is LQKENI. V was shortened by 0 bases and J by 4 bases, with 10 bases between the two germline ends. CDR3 loop: CASSPPGGLYEQYF. Here the CDR3 DNA reads TGTGCCAGCTCACCACCGGGGGGCCTGTACGAGCAGTACTTC.

V usage is TRBV25-1 and J usage is TRBJ2-7, with 8 bases matching TRBD1. The CDR3 covers 14 residues. Germline V gene data show CDR1 as MGHDK and CDR2 as SYGVNS. The ends lost 5 bases at V and 5 bases at J; junction bases unmatched: 8. The CDR3 spells CASSKTTGEDEQYF. The CDR3 coding sequence is TGTGCCAGCAGTAAAACGACAGGGGAAGACGAGCAGTACTTC.

This chain uses TRBV4-3 with TRBJ2-4; D possibly matches TRBD1 or TRBD2 (6 bases each). V gave up 0 bases and J gave up 2 bases, with 14 bases separating them. Germline V gives CDR1 LGHNA, CDR2 YSLEER. The CDR3 is made up of 17 amino acids. CDR3 nucleotides: TGCGCCAGCAGCCAAGAGGGTTTAGGGGGGACCAAAAACATTCAGTACTTC. Residues: CASSQEGLGGTKNIQYF.

This rearrangement joins TRBV20-1 to TRBJ1-1, with D unresolved. The CDR3 has 11 residues. The germline V gene has CDR1 DFQATT and CDR2 SNEGSKA (reference sequence). Deletions cut 5 bases from V and 3 bases from J, with 7 bases between. In DNA form, the CDR3 reads TGCAGTGCTGTCCGGGACACTGAAGCTTTCTTT. This encodes CSAVRDTEAFF.

The chain combines TRBV18 with TRBJ1-4; D possibly corresponds to TRBD1 (5 bases). The CDR3 spans 14 residues. V lost 3 bases to trimming and J lost 5 bases, with 10 bases between them. Germline loops: CDR1 KGHSH, CDR2 LQKENI. CDR3 amino acids: CASSPMGRNEKLFF. The CDR3 DNA follows: TGTGCCAGCTCACCGATGGGACGGAATGAAAAACTGTTTTTT.

The V gene is TRBV9, the J gene TRBJ2-1, with TRBD2 matching over 8 bases. The junction had 7 bases not matched to a gene; V was cut back by 3 bases and J by 5 bases. The CDR3 consists of 15 residues. Germline V gene lookup returns CDR1 SGDLS and CDR2 YYNGEE. CDR3 nucleotides: TGTGCCAGCAGCGATACGGGAGGGGGGAACAATGAGCAGTTCTTC. Translating it yields CASSDTGGGNNEQFF.

This clonotype was detected only a few times. For the CDR3, the DNA is TGTGCCAGCAGCTTTGGGAGGGGGTACACTGAAGCTTTCTTT. Its protein product is CASSFGRGYTEAFF. J is TRBJ1-1 and V is TRBV5-6; a weak D match, TRBD1 (6 bases). CDR1 and CDR2 (germline): SGHDT, YYEEEE. This CDR3 has 14 amino acids. Trimming removed 2 bases from V and 3 bases from J, with 11 bases in between.